One sample yielded the 23 T cell receptor beta chains listed below, sequenced in a study of shared clonotypes between healthy human individuals. The data were produced by immunoSEQ multiplex PCR, yet TCRdb's version contains in-frame clones alone and is incomplete. The repertoire consists of more than 550,000 clones, with roughly 72% occurring once and the leading ten covering about 1.8%. The specimen was memory CD4+ T cells sorted from blood. The subset denotes: CD45RA-negative fraction. These receptors were obtained from a young woman in good health.

The genes are TRBV18 and TRBJ2-6; 9 positions match TRBD1. Germline V gives CDR1 KGHSH, CDR2 LQKENI. With V trimmed by 2 bases and J by 2 bases, 4 bases remained unmatched. The CDR3 consists of 17 residues. Written as DNA, the CDR3 is TGTGCCAGCTCACCAGGACAGGGGCCAGCTGGGGCCAACGTCCTGACTTTC. Protein: CASSPGQGPAGANVLTF. Based on the CDR3 plus reference TRBV18 and TRBJ2-6, the full variable domain is NAGVMQNPRHLVRRRGQEARLRCSPMKGHSHVYWYRQLPEEGLKFMVYLQKENIIDESGMPKERFSAEFPKEGPSILRIQQVVRGDSAAYFCASSPGQGPAGANVLTFGAGSRLTVL.

CDR3 bases: TGTGCCAGCAGCTACCTAGGCCAGCCCCAGCATTTT. Its translation: CASSYLGQPQHF. The chain recombines TRBV5-6 with TRBJ1-5; D gene ambiguous. This CDR3 region has 12 residues. From germline, CDR1 is SGHDT and CDR2 YYEEEE. The V gene lost 3 bases and the J gene lost 7 bases, with 8 bases spanning the gap.

A single count supports this clone. V is TRBV27 and J is TRBJ1-5; maybe TRBD1 (5 bases). Trimming pared 0 bases from V and 0 bases from J, leaving 18 bases between. CDR1 and CDR2 (germline): MNHEY, SMNVEV (reference sequence). CDR3 size: 19 residues. CDR3 sequence reads: CASSLSHSATVNSNQPQHF. CDR3 nucleotide sequence: TGTGCCAGCAGTTTATCTCACTCCGCGACAGTAAATAGCAATCAGCCCCAGCATTTT.

Comment on this clone: Within the sample, other DNA sequences also encode this same CDR3. The gene calls are TRBV5-1 and TRBJ2-7, with D unclear. CDR1 and CDR2 (germline): SGHRS, YFSETQ. The V and J ends lost 3 bases and 4 bases respectively, with 5 bases between them. The CDR3 contains 11 residues. CDR3 DNA sequence: TGCGCCAGCAGCTCTACTTACGAGCAGTACTTC. This translates into CASSSTYEQYF. The entire variable domain, with the rest obtained from reference TRBV5-1 and TRBJ2-7, is as follows: KAGVTQTPRYLIKTRGQQVTLSCSPISGHRSVSWYQQTPGQGLQFLFEYFSETQRNKGNFPGRFSGRQFSNSRSEMNVSTLELGDSALYLCASSSTYEQYFGPGTRLTVT.

The J gene is TRBJ1-1, the V gene TRBV6-5; a weak D match, TRBD1 (6 bases). The V gene lost 5 bases and the J gene lost 0 bases, with 10 bases spanning the gap. Germline values: CDR1 MNHEY, CDR2 SVGAGI. This CDR3 is 14 amino acids long. DNA of the CDR3: TGTGCCAGCAGTGGGGGACAATTGAACACTGAAGCTTTCTTT. Translating gives CASSGGQLNTEAFF.

The CDR3 region has the DNA TGCGCCAGCAACCCGGGACTAGCGGGACATAATGAGCAGTTCTTC. This gives the protein CASNPGLAGHNEQFF. The rearrangement uses TRBV10-1 and TRBJ2-1; 13 bases are a match to TRBD2. Per germline, CDR1 WNHNN and CDR2 SYGVQD (reference sequence). V shed 7 bases, J shed 7 bases, and the junction held 7 bases outside the gene matches. The CDR3 loop spans 15 amino acids.

This clone occurred many times. The sample holds other DNA sequences that translate to the same CDR3. The chain carries TRBV5-1 and TRBJ2-2; no firm D call. CDR1 and CDR2 (germline): SGHRS, YFSETQ. The CDR3 is made up of 13 amino acids. V dropped 2 bases and J dropped 5 bases, with 7 bases sitting between them. Here the CDR3 reads CASSFGQTGELFF. In DNA form, the CDR3 reads TGCGCCAGCAGCTTCGGGCAGACCGGGGAGCTGTTTTTT.

The V call is TRBV20-1, the J call TRBJ1-2; no clear D gene. The CDR3 is 10 amino acids. Trimming took off 5 bases at V and 8 bases at J, with 9 bases between the two ends. Germline-derived CDR1 and CDR2 are DFQATT and SNEGSKA (reference sequence). CDR3 region: CSASREGYTF. The CDR3 region has the DNA TGCAGTGCTTCGAGGGAGGGCTACACCTTC.

The rearrangement links TRBV4-1 to TRBJ2-4; 15 bases are shared with TRBD2. This CDR3 has 18 residues. V lost 4 bases to trimming and J lost 1 base; unmatched junction nucleotides: 5. The germline V gene has CDR1 MGHRA and CDR2 YSYEKL. The CDR3 protein is CASSPGLAGGQAKNIQYF. The CDR3 region has the DNA TGCGCCAGCAGCCCCGGACTAGCGGGAGGGCAGGCCAAAAACATTCAGTACTTC.

V and J are TRBV5-4 and TRBJ2-7, with 9 bases fitting TRBD1. The CDR3 extends over 14 amino acids. CDR1 SGHNT and CDR2 YYREEE come from the germline V gene (reference sequence). V was pared by 5 bases and J by 3 bases, with 6 bases of the junction left unmatched. The CDR3 spells CASSRGTGHYEQYF. As DNA, the CDR3 is TGTGCCAGCAGTCGGGGGACAGGGCACTACGAGCAGTACTTC.

The chain couples TRBV18 to TRBJ2-7; 9 bases are a match to TRBD2. V lost 3 bases, J lost 4 bases, and 4 bases stayed unmatched. The germline V gene has CDR1 KGHSH and CDR2 LQKENI. The CDR3 consists of 14 residues. The CDR3 loop reads CASSPTSGKYEQYF. CDR3 DNA sequence: TGTGCCAGCTCACCGACTAGCGGAAAATACGAGCAGTACTTC.

This chain links TRBV18 with TRBJ2-7; a weak D match, TRBD1 (7 bases). The germline V gene encodes CDR1 KGHSH and CDR2 LQKENI. The length of the CDR3 is 13 residues. Trimming removed 3 bases from V and 5 bases from J, with 11 bases in between. CDR3: CASSPAGGNEQYF. The CDR3 DNA reads as TGTGCCAGCTCACCGGCAGGGGGGAACGAGCAGTACTTC. The full variable domain, with the rest looked up from reference TRBV18 and TRBJ2-7, is NAGVMQNPRHLVRRRGQEARLRCSPMKGHSHVYWYRQLPEEGLKFMVYLQKENIIDESGMPKERFSAEFPKEGPSILRIQQVVRGDSAAYFCASSPAGGNEQYFGPGTRLTVT.

This rearrangement joins TRBV6-6 to TRBJ1-1; D call uncertain. The CDR3 length is 14 residues. V lost 2 bases, J lost 1 base, and 8 bases lay in between. Germline values: CDR1 MNHNY, CDR2 SVGAGI (reference sequence). The CDR3 DNA reads TGTGCCAGCAGTTACAAACGGGAGAACACTGAAGCTTTCTTT. This codes for CASSYKRENTEAFF.

The chain has TRBV10-2 and TRBJ2-2; D unresolved. Germline V gene data show CDR1 as WSHSY and CDR2 as SAAADI. Trimming stripped 8 bases from V and 3 bases from J, with 16 bases between. The CDR3 has 15 amino acids. The CDR3 loop is CASLTGGVYTGELFF. The DNA of the CDR3 is TGCGCCAGCCTGACTGGCGGAGTTTACACCGGGGAGCTGTTTTTT.

The chain joins TRBV15 to TRBJ1-4; D uncertain. The V end lost 0 bases, the J end lost 5 bases, and 7 bases lay between the germline ends. The germline CDR1 and CDR2 sequences are LNHNV and YYDKDF (reference sequence). CDR3 size: 14 residues. The CDR3, as DNA: TGTGCCACCAGCAGAGATATCGGAAATGAAAAACTGTTTTTT. This gives the protein CATSRDIGNEKLFF.

The chain has TRBV5-4 and TRBJ2-2; D is uncertain. The V end lost 4 bases, the J end lost 8 bases, and 9 bases lay between the germline ends. Germline V CDR1 and CDR2: SGHNT, YYREEE (reference sequence). The CDR3 is made up of 12 amino acids. CDR3 sequence: CASSVRTGELFF. The CDR3 nucleotides are TGTGCCAGCAGCGTAAGGACGGGGGAGCTGTTTTTT.

The chain joins TRBV11-1 to TRBJ2-3, with TRBD2 identical over 10 bases. V gave up 7 bases and J gave up 5 bases; unmatched junction bases: 9. The CDR3 runs to 15 residues. Germline loops: CDR1 SGHAT, CDR2 FQDESV (reference sequence). DNA for the CDR3: TGTGCCAGCACCAGCCAGCGGGAGGGAGGAGATACGCAGTATTTT. This sequence encodes CASTSQREGGDTQYF.

The chain uses TRBV7-9 and TRBJ2-7; D may match TRBD1 or TRBD2 (6 bases each). The germline V gene has CDR1 SEHNR and CDR2 FQNEAQ (reference sequence). Trimming removed 3 bases at V and 2 bases at J, with 14 bases between. The CDR3 sequence is 15 residues long. The CDR3 DNA reads as TGTGCCAGCAGCTTGGGCCCGGGGGCTCCCTACGAGCAGTACTTC. Its protein product is CASSLGPGAPYEQYF.

The count of this clone is one. The chain has TRBV28 and TRBJ1-4; D might be TRBD1 (6 bases). Germline loops: CDR1 MDHEN, CDR2 SYDVKM. The CDR3 contains 16 residues. Trimming stripped 7 bases from V and 4 bases from J, with 19 bases between. CDR3 residues: CASTSASTGRNEKLFF. The CDR3, as DNA: TGTGCCAGCACCTCCGCATCGACAGGTCGTAATGAAAAACTGTTTTTT.

This clone was seen only once. The V gene is TRBV5-1, the J gene TRBJ2-1; maybe TRBD2 (5 bases). The CDR3 extends over 13 amino acids. Trimming removed 2 bases from V and 9 bases from J, with 12 bases in between. Germline loops: CDR1 SGHRS, CDR2 YFSETQ. CDR3 DNA: TGCGCCAGCAGCTTCCGTTCTGAGGGTGAGCAGTTCTTC. The encoded protein is CASSFRSEGEQFF.

In this sample, this clone turned up once. The rearrangement joins TRBV5-6 to TRBJ1-2; D unclear. The CDR3 has 14 amino acids. CDR1 and CDR2 (germline): SGHDT, YYEEEE. V dropped 3 bases and J dropped 5 bases, with 14 bases sitting between them. CDR3: CASSSTNEIYGYTF. In nucleotides, the CDR3 is TGTGCCAGCAGCTCCACAAACGAGATATATGGCTACACCTTC.

This chain uses TRBV18 with TRBJ2-7, with D possibly matching TRBD1 (6 bases). The CDR3 length is 12 residues. Trimming took 3 bases from V and 7 from J, leaving 10 bases between them. CDR1 is KGHSH and CDR2 is LQKENI in the germline V gene. This CDR3 is CASSPGHAEQYF. CDR3 DNA: TGTGCCAGCTCACCGGGACATGCGGAGCAGTACTTC.

This clone was observed a few times. This same CDR3 is encoded by further DNA sequences in the sample. The chain employs TRBV2 and TRBJ1-5, with TRBD1 matching 8 bases. There are 13 residues in the CDR3. The germline gives CDR1 SNHLY, CDR2 FYNNEI. Trimming removed 5 bases from V and 7 bases from J; junction bases left unmatched: 4. DNA for the CDR3: TGTGCCAGCAGTAGACAGGGGAACCAGCCCCAGCATTTT. Protein product: CASSRQGNQPQHF.